This T cell receptor beta chain was captured in a study of blood T cell repertoires in COVID-19. This CDR3 region has 14 residues. Germline loops: CDR1 MNHEY, CDR2 SVGEGT. V shed 6 bases and J 2 bases; nucleotides not matched to a gene: 3. The protocol was immunoSEQ multiplex PCR, while the TCRdb copy is restricted to in-frame clones and leaves out a portion. The repertoire includes under 65,000 clones, more than 70% of them detected once, and 2.2% sits in the top ten. The chain is built from TRBV6-2 or TRBV6-3 and TRBJ2-2, with TRBD1 matching over 7 bases. Sequenced sample: peripheral blood. The sequence came from a human donor in a cohort sampled during active COVID-19. As DNA, the CDR3 is TGTGCCAGCAGCCGACAGGGTAACACCGGGGAGCTGTTTTTT. Translated: CASSRQGNTGELFF.